The 23 T cell receptor beta chains listed next were all sequenced from one sample in a study of shared clonotypes between healthy human individuals. The naive CD8 fraction comprised CD45RO-negative cells positively selected for CCR7 and excluded terminally differentiated effector memory CD45RA+ cells. Clones were sequenced by immunoSEQ multiplex PCR, and TCRdb holds only the in-frame ones, with some missing. The sample has around 640,000 clones, roughly 96% seen once. The sequencing input was naive CD8+ T cells sorted from blood. These receptors all stem from a woman between 25 and 40 years old in good health.

The gene calls are TRBV4-2 and TRBJ2-7; D is uncertain. Germline-derived CDR1 and CDR2 are LGHNA and YNFKEQ. V was pared by 0 bases and J by 3 bases, with 12 bases between. The CDR3 is made up of 15 amino acids. The CDR3 coding sequence is TGTGCCAGCAGCCAAGAGAGCCAGCGCCGCTACGAGCAGTACTTC. Its translation is CASSQESQRRYEQYF.

About this clone: The identical CDR3 is also encoded by other nucleotide sequences in the sample. This chain joins TRBV28 and TRBJ2-1; 10 positions agree with TRBD2. Per germline, CDR1 MDHEN and CDR2 SYDVKM. The CDR3 extends over 15 amino acids. The junction had 2 bases not matched to a gene; V was cut back by 3 bases and J by 3 bases. The CDR3 loop is CASSLGTSDYNEQFF. The CDR3 bases are TGTGCCAGCAGTTTGGGGACTAGCGACTACAATGAGCAGTTCTTC.

The chain recombines TRBV18 with TRBJ1-1; no firm D call. The CDR3 length is 16 residues. The V end was cut by 3 bases, the J end by 0 bases, with 14 bases between. CDR1 and CDR2 (germline): KGHSH, LQKENI. CDR3 DNA: TGTGCCAGCTCACCTCCCCCAGGACTGATGAACACTGAAGCTTTCTTT. It yields the protein CASSPPPGLMNTEAFF.

This chain connects TRBV27 to TRBJ1-1, with D maybe TRBD1 (5 bases). V was shortened by 7 bases and J by 1 base, with 16 bases between the two germline ends. Germline loops: CDR1 MNHEY, CDR2 SMNVEV (reference sequence). CDR3 size: 15 residues. CDR3: CASKFAGASNTEAFF. CDR3 DNA: TGTGCCAGCAAGTTCGCTGGGGCATCGAACACTGAAGCTTTCTTT.

DNA for the CDR3: TGTGCCAGCAGCTTAGCGCGAGGGGAGGGGGCCGACGACGAGCAGTACTTC. Translating it yields CASSLARGEGADDEQYF. The chain joins TRBV7-9 to TRBJ2-7; the D call may be TRBD1 or TRBD2 (7 bases each). Trimming left V 0 bases short and J 5 bases short, with 20 bases between. The CDR3 contains 17 residues. CDR1 is SEHNR, CDR2 FQNEAQ, per germline (reference sequence).

V is TRBV5-4 and J is TRBJ1-1, with TRBD1 as a possible D gene (5 bases). V dropped 0 bases and J dropped 5 bases, with 17 bases sitting between them. The CDR3 is 16 residues long. Germline V gene lookup returns CDR1 SGHNT and CDR2 YYREEE (reference sequence). The CDR3 DNA follows: TGTGCCAGCAGCTTGGCGCAGGGCGGGGTAGGGACTGAAGCTTTCTTT. Its protein is CASSLAQGGVGTEAFF.

The rearrangement uses TRBV7-9 and TRBJ2-7, with TRBD1 matching 9 bases. CDR1 is SEHNR and CDR2 is FQNEAQ in the germline V gene (reference sequence). Losses at the gene ends were 2 bases for V and 2 bases for J; bases not matched to a gene: 4. CDR3 length: 15 amino acids. The CDR3 DNA follows: TGTGCCAGCAGCTTACCGGGACAGGGTGCCTACGAGCAGTACTTC. Protein sequence: CASSLPGQGAYEQYF.

Only one count was recorded for this clone. The V and J genes are TRBV6-1 and TRBJ1-2; D is possibly TRBD1 (6 bases). CDR3 length equals 15 residues. Per the germline V gene, CDR1 is MNHNS and CDR2 is SASEGT. V lost 3 bases, J lost 4 bases, and 15 bases lay in between. The CDR3 DNA sequence: TGTGCCAGCAGTGAGGGGACAAACAAGGCCTATGGCTACACCTTC. This codes for CASSEGTNKAYGYTF.

This sequence joins TRBV19 and TRBJ2-3; 7 bases match TRBD2. Germline values: CDR1 LNHDA, CDR2 SQIVND (reference sequence). J lost 2 bases, V lost 1 base, and 6 bases had no gene match. The CDR3 length is 16 residues. CDR3 sequence (DNA): TGTGCCAGTAGTATAGGACTAGCTATCGTCACAGATACGCAGTATTTT. Amino acid sequence: CASSIGLAIVTDTQYF.

The chain joins TRBV4-2 to TRBJ2-1, with unresolved D. This CDR3 is 14 amino acids long. Trimming stripped 5 bases from V and 4 bases from J, with 12 bases between. Germline lookup yields CDR1 LGHNA and CDR2 YNFKEQ. The CDR3: CASSGMEPYNEQFF. The CDR3 bases are TGTGCCAGCAGCGGGATGGAACCATACAATGAGCAGTTCTTC.

This clone appeared a few times. As DNA, the CDR3 is TGTGCCAGCACGAGTGTTAGCAATCAGCCCCAGCATTTT. Amino acid sequence: CASTSVSNQPQHF. The chain couples TRBV2 to TRBJ1-5; D is undetermined. CDR3 length equals 13 residues. CDR1 and CDR2 (germline): SNHLY, FYNNEI. Trimming removed 7 bases from V and 0 bases from J, with 7 bases in between.

V is TRBV19 and J is TRBJ2-5; D remains unclear. Trimming stripped 1 base from V and 5 bases from J, with 14 bases between. The CDR3 has 15 residues. Germline loops: CDR1 LNHDA, CDR2 SQIVND (reference sequence). DNA of the CDR3: TGTGCCAGTAGTATAGTTCACAACAGCGAGGAGACCCAGTACTTC. Its translation is CASSIVHNSEETQYF.

This clone was seen only once. This rearrangement joins TRBV27 to TRBJ1-1; D not resolved. Germline assignment: CDR1 MNHEY and CDR2 SMNVEV (reference sequence). There are 15 residues in the CDR3. V was cut by 1 base and J by 4 bases, with 13 bases left in between. CDR3 nucleotide sequence: TGTGCCAGCAGTTTATTATGGCAGGAGGGCACTGAAGCTTTCTTT. Protein: CASSLLWQEGTEAFF.

CDR3 loop: CASTPGEGAKGEQYF. The CDR3 DNA sequence: TGTGCCAGCACTCCTGGGGAGGGGGCGAAGGGCGAGCAGTACTTC. The chain links TRBV28 to TRBJ2-7; tentatively, D is TRBD1 or TRBD2 (7 bases each). Germline V gene sequence: CDR1 MDHEN, CDR2 SYDVKM. V lost 7 bases, J lost 6 bases, and 22 bases lay in between. The CDR3 is made up of 15 amino acids.

This chain connects TRBV27 to TRBJ2-4; D not resolved. Per germline, CDR1 MNHEY and CDR2 SMNVEV (reference sequence). The V end lost 8 bases, the J end lost 6 bases, and 11 bases lay between the germline ends. The CDR3 covers 12 residues. CDR3 sequence reads: CASLSPSNIQYF. CDR3 nucleotides: TGTGCCAGCCTTAGTCCTTCAAACATTCAGTACTTC.

The chain links TRBV7-9 to TRBJ1-2; unclear D gene. CDR3 size: 15 residues. The germline CDR1 and CDR2 sequences are SEHNR and FQNEAQ (reference sequence). V lost 4 bases and J lost 0, with 12 bases in between. The CDR3 sequence is CASSSPTEANYGYTF. The CDR3 DNA sequence: TGTGCCAGCAGCTCTCCGACGGAAGCTAACTATGGCTACACCTTC.

This sequence joins TRBV28 and TRBJ1-4; D is ambiguous. The germline CDR1 and CDR2 sequences are MDHEN and SYDVKM. There are 16 residues in the CDR3. V lost 3 bases and J 0 bases, leaving 11 bases between the germline ends. As DNA, the CDR3 is TGTGCCAGCAGTTTGGAGGGTGCCGCAACTAATGAAAAACTGTTTTTT. Its translation: CASSLEGAATNEKLFF. The full variable domain, in which reference TRBV28 and TRBJ1-4 provide the parts outside the CDR3, is DVKVTQSSRYLVKRTGEKVFLECVQDMDHENMFWYRQDPGLGLRLIYFSYDVKMKEKGDIPEGYSVSREKKERFSLILESASTNQTSMYLCASSLEGAATNEKLFFGSGTQLSVL.

V gene TRBV6-1 combines with J gene TRBJ1-5, with D uncertain. The CDR3 has 17 amino acids. Per germline, CDR1 MNHNS and CDR2 SASEGT. V was cut by 0 bases and J by 2 bases, with 14 bases left in between. CDR3 bases: TGTGCCAGCAGTGAAGCCCGTCCCCCGCACCGCAATCAGCCCCAGCATTTT. Translation: CASSEARPPHRNQPQHF.

In the case of this clone: Other DNA sequences in the same sample also yield this CDR3. This CDR3 is CASSSGLSYEQYF. DNA for the CDR3: TGTGCCAGCAGCTCGGGACTCTCCTACGAGCAGTACTTC. The J gene is TRBJ2-7, the V gene TRBV7-9; D might be TRBD2 (6 bases). CDR1 and CDR2 from the germline V gene are SEHNR and FQNEAQ (reference sequence). This CDR3 is 13 amino acids long. Trimming shortened V by 4 bases and J by 0 bases, and 7 bases separated the two germline ends.

V is TRBV27 and J is TRBJ2-2; a weak D match, TRBD2 (6 bases). The length of the CDR3 is 16 residues. Germline assignment: CDR1 MNHEY and CDR2 SMNVEV (reference sequence). Trimming pared 2 bases from V and 0 bases from J, leaving 10 bases between. The CDR3 coding sequence is TGTGCCAGCAGTTTAGCACTAGCCCCGAACACCGGGGAGCTGTTTTTT. Translated, it gives CASSLALAPNTGELFF.

CDR3 nucleotides: TGCGCCAGCAGCCCCCCGGGTCCTGCTGGCTATGGCTACACCTTC. Encoded protein: CASSPPGPAGYGYTF. V is TRBV4-1 and J is TRBJ1-2, with unresolved D. V was clipped by 4 bases and J by 4 bases, with 16 bases between them. CDR3 size: 15 residues. CDR1 is MGHRA, CDR2 YSYEKL, per germline.

The chain links TRBV6-6 to TRBJ2-1; TRBD2 might be the D (5 bases). The CDR3 totals 14 residues. The germline V and J ends were trimmed by 6 bases and 4 bases, with 13 bases remaining between them. Per the germline V gene, CDR1 is MNHNY and CDR2 is SVGAGI (reference sequence). The CDR3 DNA is TGTGCCAGCAGCCTAAGGGAGCAGTACAATGAGCAGTTCTTC. Encoded protein: CASSLREQYNEQFF.

The chain links TRBV30 to TRBJ1-2; no definite D call. The length of the CDR3 is 13 residues. Trimming pared 0 bases from V and 6 bases from J, leaving 11 bases between. CDR1 is GTSNPN and CDR2 is SVGIG in the germline V gene (reference sequence). The CDR3 reads CAWSVGWRNGYTF. Written as DNA, the CDR3 is TGTGCCTGGAGTGTAGGATGGCGTAATGGCTACACCTTC.